This entry concerns a single TCR beta chain. The antigen is not known. Vbeta (60) and Jbeta (13) primers were used in the PCR. Profiling relied on immunoSEQ multiplex PCR, and the TCRdb table lists in-frame clones only, not all of them. This repertoire comprises over 100,000 clones; its ten largest clones make up 1.5% to 2%. The ends were cut back, 3 bases at V and 4 bases at J, with 9 bases in the middle. CDR3 length: 13 residues. Germline CDR1 is SGHTA and CDR2 is FQGNSA. This record comes from a study of cytomegalovirus exposure and HLA in healthy donors. Study results and limitations: Prior analysis indicated that the majority of TCR beta V segments exhibited productivity approximately 87% or approximately 30% of the time. As confirmed in vitro, three CMV-associated chains were specific for CMV antigens.

The rearrangement uses TRBV7-2 and TRBJ1-1; a possible D gene is TRBD1 (5 bases). The sequence came from a man younger than 35 in good health and CMV-seronegative. The sequenced material came from PBMCs. The CDR3 loop reads CASSFLGATEAFF. CDR3 in DNA: TGTGCCAGCAGCTTTTTAGGGGCCACTGAAGCTTTCTTT.